Listed below are T cell receptor beta chains from one sample, sequenced in a study of blood T cell repertoires in COVID-19. Data came from immunoSEQ multiplex PCR; TCRdb stores just in-frame clones and leaves some out. The profile shows approximately 140,000 clones, approximately 80% of them singletons. Sequencing was done on a sample of peripheral blood. The source is a man between 60 and 75 years old with active or convalescent COVID-19. Both conserved end residues are part of each CDR3. D genes are given only for firm matches. Rows give clone size only sometimes, using once, few, many, or a class for an expanded clone.

CDR3 DNA	CDR3 protein	clone size	CDR3 length	V gene	J gene	D gene
TGTGCCAGCAGCCCACAGGGATACACAGATACGCAGTATTTT	CASSPQGYTDTQYF	-	14	TRBV7-2	TRBJ2-3	-
TGTGCCAGCAGGACAGGGGACAGGGGGGCGCAGTACTTC	CASRTGDRGAQYF	-	13	TRBV28	TRBJ2-7	TRBD1
TGTGCCAGCTCACCCTCGGGACAGGAGGTTTGGGTCGAGCAGTACTTC	CASSPSGQEVWVEQYF	once	16	TRBV18	TRBJ2-7	TRBD1
TGTGCCAGCTCACCGGGGGCACTAGTCTCTGGAAACACCATATATTTT	CASSPGALVSGNTIYF	-	16	TRBV18	TRBJ1-3	-
TGTGCCAGCAGTCAGGACACGGCTCGATACGAGCAGTACTTC	CASSQDTARYEQYF	few	14	TRBV6-5	TRBJ2-7	-
TGTGCCAGCAGTTTATTGGGACAGGGTTCCTACGAGCAGTACTTC	CASSLLGQGSYEQYF	-	15	TRBV27	TRBJ2-7	TRBD1
TGTGCCAGCAGAGCCCTGGGAGGAATCGGCAATCAGCCCCAGCATTTT	CASRALGGIGNQPQHF	once	16	TRBV28	TRBJ1-5	-
TGTGCCAGCAGCTTGCGGACAGGGTTAGGTCAGCCCCAGCATTTT	CASSLRTGLGQPQHF	-	15	TRBV7-3	TRBJ1-5	TRBD1
TGTGCCAGCAGCCATTCCTCCCGTCTCTCTAGCGGGGGTCTACAAGAGACCCAGTACTTC	CASSHSSRLSSGGLQETQYF	-	20	TRBV3-1/TRBV3-2	TRBJ2-5	TRBD2
TGTGCCAGCGGCCTGGGCCCAGGGATGAACACTGAAGCTTTCTTT	CASGLGPGMNTEAFF	-	15	TRBV27	TRBJ1-1	-
TGTGCCAGCAGCTTAGGGCCGAACAGGACAGAGCGGAATTCACCCCTCCACTTT	CASSLGPNRTERNSPLHF	-	18	TRBV7-8	TRBJ1-6	-
TGTGCCAGCAGCCAGGCGGGGAACACTGAAGCTTTCTTT	CASSQAGNTEAFF	-	13	TRBV3-1/TRBV3-2	TRBJ1-1	-
TGTGCCAGCACAGGATTCAGGGTGCAAAGACGGGGCTACACCTTC	CASTGFRVQRRGYTF	-	15	TRBV28	TRBJ1-2	-
TGTGCCAGCAGCTTGGCCTCAGGGCGTGAAGCTTTCTTT	CASSLASGREAFF	once	13	TRBV5-5	TRBJ1-1	-
TGTGCCAGTAGTACGCGAACCGGGACAGGGGTCAAGGAGCTGTTTTTT	CASSTRTGTGVKELFF	-	16	TRBV19	TRBJ2-2	TRBD1
TGTGCCAGCAGACCCGGGACAGGGGGTCCGTATGAGCAGTTCTTC	CASRPGTGGPYEQFF	-	15	TRBV28	TRBJ2-1	TRBD1